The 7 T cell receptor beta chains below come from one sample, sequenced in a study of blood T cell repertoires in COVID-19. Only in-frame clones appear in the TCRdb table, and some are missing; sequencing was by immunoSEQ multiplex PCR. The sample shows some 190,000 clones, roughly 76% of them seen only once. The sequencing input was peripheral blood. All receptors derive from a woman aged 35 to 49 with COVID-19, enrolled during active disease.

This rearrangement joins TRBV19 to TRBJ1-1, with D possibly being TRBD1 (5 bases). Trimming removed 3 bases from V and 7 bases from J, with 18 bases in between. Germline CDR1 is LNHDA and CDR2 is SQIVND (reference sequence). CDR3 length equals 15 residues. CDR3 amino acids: CASSIRGVFPGEAFF. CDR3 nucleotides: TGTGCCAGTAGTATTCGGGGGGTCTTCCCGGGTGAAGCTTTCTTT.

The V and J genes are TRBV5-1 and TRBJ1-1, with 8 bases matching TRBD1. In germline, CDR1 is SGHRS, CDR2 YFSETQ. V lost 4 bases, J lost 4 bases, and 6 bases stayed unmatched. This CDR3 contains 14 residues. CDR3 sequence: CASSNTGGSTEAFF. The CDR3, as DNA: TGCGCCAGCAGCAATACAGGGGGTTCCACTGAAGCTTTCTTT.

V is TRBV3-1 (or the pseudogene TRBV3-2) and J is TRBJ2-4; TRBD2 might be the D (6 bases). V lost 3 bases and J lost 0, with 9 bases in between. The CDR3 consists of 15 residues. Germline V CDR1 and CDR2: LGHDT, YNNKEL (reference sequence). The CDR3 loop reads CASSHRGLAKNIQYF. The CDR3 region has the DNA TGTGCCAGCAGCCACCGGGGACTAGCCAAAAACATTCAGTACTTC.

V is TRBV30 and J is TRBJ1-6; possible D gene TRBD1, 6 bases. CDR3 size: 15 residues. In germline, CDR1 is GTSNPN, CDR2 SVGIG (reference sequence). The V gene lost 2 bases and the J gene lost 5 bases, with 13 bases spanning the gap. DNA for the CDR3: TGTGCCTGGAGTATAGGGGGTGGCGATAATTCACCCCTCCACTTT. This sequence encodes CAWSIGGGDNSPLHF.

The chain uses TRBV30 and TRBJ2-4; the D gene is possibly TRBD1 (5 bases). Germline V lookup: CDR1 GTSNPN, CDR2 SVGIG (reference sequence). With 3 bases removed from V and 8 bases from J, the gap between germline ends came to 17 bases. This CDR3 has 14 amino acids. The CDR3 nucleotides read TGTGCCTGGAGACCGGGTGGGGCTCGAGACATTCAGTACTTC. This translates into CAWRPGGARDIQYF.

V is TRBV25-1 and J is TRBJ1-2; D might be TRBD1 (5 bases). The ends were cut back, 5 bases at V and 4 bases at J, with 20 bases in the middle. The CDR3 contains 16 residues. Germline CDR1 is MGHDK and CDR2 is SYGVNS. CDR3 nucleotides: TGTGCCAGCAGTCCTCAACGGGGGGAGGGCCCCTATGGCTACACCTTC. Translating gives CASSPQRGEGPYGYTF.

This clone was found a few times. CDR3 residues: CASSPTLGGYTEAFF. The CDR3 coding sequence is TGTGCCAGCAGCCCTACATTGGGGGGGTACACTGAAGCTTTCTTT. The chain couples TRBV11-2 to TRBJ1-1, with TRBD1 as a possible D gene (5 bases). Germline CDR1 and CDR2: SGHAT and FQNNGV. The CDR3 loop spans 15 amino acids. With 5 bases removed from V and 3 bases from J, the gap between germline ends came to 16 bases.